Listed below are T cell receptor beta chains from one sample, sequenced in a study of CD8 T cells in Susac syndrome. One entry per CDR3 protein, called by TCRdb with MiXCR from the immunoSEQ multiplex PCR reads. The table shows around 270,000 distinct CDR3 sequences, with over 75% occurring only once. Source material: CD8+ T cells from PBMCs. These receptors were collected from a human donor with multiple sclerosis. Both conserved end residues are part of each CDR3. Each record gives: J gene, CDR3 length, D gene, clone size, V gene, CDR3 protein, CDR3 DNA. The D gene is left open where the match is weak. Clone size appears in some rows only: once, few, many, or a class for an expanded clone.

>TRBJ1-4|14|NA|NA|TRBV9
CASSVGWGDEKLFF
TGTGCCAGCAGCGTAGGGTGGGGGGATGAAAAACTGTTTTTT
>TRBJ2-1|14|TRBD1|NA|TRBV12-3/TRBV12-4
CASAGTGAYNEQFF
TGTGCCAGCGCCGGGACAGGGGCCTATAACGAGCAGTTCTTC
>TRBJ2-1|17|NA|NA|TRBV5-6
CASSPPDFDPSYNEQFF
TGTGCCAGCAGCCCCCCGGACTTCGACCCATCCTACAATGAGCAGTTCTTC
>TRBJ2-7|18|TRBD2|NA|TRBV3-1
CASSQQPPWTSGVYEQYF
TGTGCCAGCAGCCAACAACCACCCTGGACTAGTGGCGTCTACGAGCAGTACTTC
>TRBJ2-5|17|NA|NA|TRBV25-1
CASGRRRPHSAQETQYF
TGTGCCAGCGGACGCCGCCGACCTCACAGCGCTCAAGAGACCCAGTACTTC
>TRBJ2-1|14|NA|once|TRBV12-3/TRBV12-4
CASTRPSSYNEQFF
TGTGCCAGCACTCGACCAAGCTCCTACAATGAGCAGTTCTTC
>TRBJ2-6|17|TRBD1|NA|TRBV6-2/TRBV6-3
CASSYDRGDSGANVLTF
TGTGCCAGCAGCTACGACAGGGGGGACTCTGGGGCCAACGTCCTGACTTTC
>TRBJ1-1|15|NA|NA|TRBV6-1
CASSEGVTANTEAFF
TGTGCCAGCAGTGAAGGGGTGACAGCCAACACTGAAGCTTTCTTT
>TRBJ1-1|12|NA|NA|TRBV6-1
CASTSTETEAFF
TGTGCCAGCACCTCAACAGAGACTGAAGCTTTCTTT
>TRBJ1-4|15|NA|NA|TRBV3-1
CASSQVGGAREKLFF
TGTGCCAGCAGCCAAGTAGGGGGGGCCAGAGAAAAACTGTTTTTT
>TRBJ1-1|11|NA|NA|TRBV30
CAMTENTEAFF
TGTGCCATGACAGAGAACACTGAAGCTTTCTTT
>TRBJ2-5|12|NA|NA|TRBV29-1
CSVEGVQETQYF
TGCAGCGTTGAAGGGGTCCAAGAGACCCAGTACTTC
>TRBJ1-1|13|NA|NA|TRBV24-1
CATSDGLNTEAFF
TGTGCCACCAGTGATGGGCTGAACACTGAAGCTTTCTTT
>TRBJ2-1|16|NA|NA|TRBV5-1
CASSLAGRPRYNEQFF
TGCGCCAGCAGCTTGGCCGGGCGCCCCAGGTACAATGAGCAGTTCTTC
>TRBJ2-1|16|NA|once|TRBV12-3/TRBV12-4
CASSRYARAYYNEQFF
TGTGCCAGCAGCCGTTACGCGAGGGCCTACTACAATGAGCAGTTCTTC
>TRBJ2-7|14|NA|NA|TRBV19
CASSTGPVPYEQYF
TGTGCCAGTTCAACCGGGCCAGTTCCGTACGAGCAGTACTTC
>TRBJ2-1|17|NA|NA|TRBV19
CASSVRRTGIISNEQFF
TGTGCCAGTAGTGTTAGGCGAACAGGAATAATAAGCAATGAGCAGTTCTTC
>TRBJ2-7|15|NA|NA|TRBV7-8
CASSPGSGGTYEQYF
TGTGCCAGCAGCCCAGGCTCGGGGGGCACCTACGAGCAGTACTTC
>TRBJ1-5|16|NA|NA|TRBV24-1
CATSEPGPQNNQPQHF
TGTGCCACCAGTGAACCCGGGCCCCAAAACAATCAGCCCCAGCATTTT
>TRBJ1-1|14|NA|once|TRBV27
CASTRAGGTTEAFF
TGTGCCAGTACTCGGGCCGGGGGTACCACTGAAGCTTTCTTT
>TRBJ1-6|16|TRBD1|NA|TRBV9
CASSISGGTVNSPLHF
TGTGCCAGCAGCATTTCAGGGGGGACGGTGAATTCACCCCTCCACTTT
>TRBJ1-1|15|NA|NA|TRBV13
CASSFYQGSDTEAFF
TGTGCCAGCAGCTTTTATCAGGGCTCGGACACTGAAGCTTTCTTT
>TRBJ2-2|16|NA|NA|TRBV4-1
CASSQGSGANTGELFF
TGCGCCAGCAGCCAAGGTTCAGGTGCAAACACCGGGGAGCTGTTTTTT
>TRBJ2-3|16|NA|NA|TRBV6-2/TRBV6-3
CASRNFGTVFTDTQYF
TGTGCCAGCAGGAATTTCGGGACGGTATTCACAGATACGCAGTATTTT
>TRBJ2-2|15|NA|NA|TRBV7-6
CASSLTLGGAGELFF
TGTGCCAGCAGCTTAACTCTCGGAGGGGCCGGGGAGCTGTTTTTT
>TRBJ1-1|17|TRBD1|NA|TRBV28
CASSLTGTGNSNTEAFF
TGTGCCAGCAGTTTAACCGGGACAGGCAATTCGAACACTGAAGCTTTCTTT
>TRBJ2-3|15|NA|NA|TRBV12-3/TRBV12-4
CASSLGQGGTDTQYF
TGTGCCAGCAGTTTAGGTCAGGGTGGGACAGATACGCAGTATTTT
>TRBJ2-7|15|TRBD2|NA|TRBV27
CASSSSGGFSYEQYF
TGTGCCAGCAGTTCTAGCGGGGGTTTCTCCTACGAGCAGTACTTC
>TRBJ2-7|14|TRBD1|NA|TRBV19
CASSGRTGEHEQYF
TGTGCCAGTAGTGGGAGGACAGGGGAGCACGAGCAGTACTTC
>TRBJ2-7|15|NA|NA|TRBV20-1
CSAPRARAVNYEQYF
TGCAGTGCCCCAAGGGCGCGGGCAGTCAACTACGAGCAGTACTTC
>TRBJ2-1|13|NA|NA|TRBV29-1
CSVEPSSYNEQFF
TGCAGCGTTGAACCGTCCTCCTACAATGAGCAGTTCTTC
>TRBJ2-7|17|TRBD2|once|TRBV2
CASSALLAGGSSYEQYF
TGTGCCAGCAGTGCCTTACTCGCGGGGGGGAGCTCCTACGAGCAGTACTTC
>TRBJ2-7|16|TRBD1|NA|TRBV4-1
CASSHGTGTGSYEQYF
TGCGCCAGCAGCCATGGGACCGGGACAGGGAGCTACGAGCAGTACTTC
>TRBJ2-2|15|NA|NA|TRBV27
CASSLMAGNTGELFF
TGTGCCAGCAGTTTAATGGCAGGGAACACCGGGGAGCTGTTTTTT
>TRBJ2-3|14|NA|NA|TRBV20-1
CSASPGPREDTQYF
TGCAGTGCTAGTCCCGGGCCTAGAGAAGATACGCAGTATTTT
>TRBJ2-7|15|NA|NA|TRBV28
CASSFRGVNSYEQYF
TGTGCCAGCAGTTTTCGAGGGGTGAACTCCTACGAGCAGTACTTC
>TRBJ2-7|15|TRBD2|few|TRBV4-2
CASSPLAGGKYEQYF
TGTGCCAGCAGCCCATTAGCGGGGGGGAAATACGAGCAGTACTTC
>TRBJ1-1|14|NA|NA|TRBV3-1
CASSQEQGGTEAFF
TGTGCCAGCAGCCAAGAACAGGGAGGCACTGAAGCTTTCTTT
>TRBJ2-3|15|NA|once|TRBV6-1
CASSEARGATDTQYF
TGTGCCAGCAGTGAAGCACGGGGGGCCACAGATACGCAGTATTTT
>TRBJ2-1|15|NA|NA|TRBV7-7
CASSLGQGPGNEQFF
TGTGCTAGCAGCTTAGGGCAGGGACCCGGCAATGAGCAGTTCTTC